A single sample gave rise to the 12 T cell receptor beta chains below, sequenced in a study of vaccination effects on CD4 cells after COVID-19. ViraFEST assay sequencing came after antigen-specific CD4+ T cells were expanded with viral peptide pools. Culture lasted under 13 days before CD4+ T cell isolation. Two-dose BNT162b2 or mRNA-1273 vaccination was given to participants. Their antigen targets remain unknown. TCRdb's table, derived via immunoSEQ multiplex PCR, lists solely in-frame clones and lacks some. Of 24,000 or so clones detected, 60% to 80% appear once; the ten largest clones hold almost 8.5%. The sequencing used CD4+ T cells from PBMCs cultured with SARS-CoV-2 spike peptides, collected after COVID-19 vaccination. Receptors were obtained from a human donor who received a COVID-19 vaccine.

V usage is TRBV19 and J usage is TRBJ2-5, with 9 bases identical to TRBD2. V lost 5 bases to trimming and J lost 5 bases; unmatched junction nucleotides: 9. The germline gives CDR1 LNHDA, CDR2 SQIVND (reference sequence). The CDR3 runs to 15 residues. The CDR3 DNA reads TGTGCCAGTAGTGGCCTAGCGGGACTGGGGGAGACCCAGTACTTC. It specifies CASSGLAGLGETQYF. The variable domain in full, with the rest retrieved from reference TRBV19 and TRBJ2-5, is DGGITQSPKYLFRKEGQNVTLSCEQNLNHDAMYWYRQDPGQGLRLIYYSQIVNDFQKGDIAEGYSVSREKKESFPLTVTSAQKNPTAFYLCASSGLAGLGETQYFGPGTRLLVL.

Only a few counts were recorded for this clone. CDR3 protein: CSARTVAEAFF. In DNA, the CDR3 is TGCAGTGCTAGAACGGTTGCTGAAGCTTTCTTT. This chain connects TRBV20-1 to TRBJ1-1; D is unclear. Per germline, CDR1 DFQATT and CDR2 SNEGSKA (reference sequence). This CDR3 has 11 amino acids. Trimming stripped 2 bases from V and 6 bases from J, with 7 bases between.

There are a few counts of this clone. The chain has TRBV4-1 and TRBJ1-1; D perhaps matches TRBD1 (5 bases). CDR3 size: 16 residues. The germline V and J ends were trimmed by 3 bases and 1 base, with 15 bases remaining between them. Germline CDR1 reads MGHRA; CDR2 reads YSYEKL. This CDR3 reads CASSHRSGTRNTEAFF. CDR3 bases: TGCGCCAGCAGCCATCGCTCCGGGACGCGGAACACTGAAGCTTTCTTT.

The chain combines TRBV5-1 with TRBJ1-3; D perhaps matches TRBD1 (5 bases). Between the trimmed V and J ends, which lost 2 bases and 3 bases, there was a span of 12 bases. The germline V gene has CDR1 SGHRS and CDR2 YFSETQ. This CDR3 has 15 residues. Here the CDR3 DNA reads TGCGCCAGCAGCTTAACCCAGGGTATTGGAAACACCATATATTTT. Protein sequence: CASSLTQGIGNTIYF.

The chain carries TRBV30 and TRBJ1-4; no clear D gene. The CDR3 is 15 amino acids. The germline gives CDR1 GTSNPN, CDR2 SVGIG (reference sequence). V lost 2 bases to trimming and J lost 6 bases, with 16 bases between them. The CDR3 DNA reads as TGTGCCTGGAGTCCCCGGGTGGGGAGGGATGAAAAACTGTTTTTT. It is translated as CAWSPRVGRDEKLFF.

The chain has TRBV19 and TRBJ2-2; perhaps TRBD2 as D (5 bases). Trimming shortened V by 1 base and J by 2 bases, and 8 bases separated the two germline ends. This CDR3 contains 15 residues. Germline V CDR1 and CDR2: LNHDA, SQIVND (reference sequence). The CDR3 region has the DNA TGTGCCAGTAGTATAGCGCCTAGCAACACCGGGGAGCTGTTTTTT. Its translation: CASSIAPSNTGELFF. The whole variable domain, filled in from reference TRBV19 and TRBJ2-2, reads DGGITQSPKYLFRKEGQNVTLSCEQNLNHDAMYWYRQDPGQGLRLIYYSQIVNDFQKGDIAEGYSVSREKKESFPLTVTSAQKNPTAFYLCASSIAPSNTGELFFGEGSRLTVL.

The rearrangement uses TRBV5-1 and TRBJ2-7; TRBD1 might be the D (5 bases). The length of the CDR3 is 13 residues. V was shortened by 4 bases and J by 3 bases, with 11 bases between the two germline ends. Germline-derived CDR1 and CDR2 are SGHRS and YFSETQ. The CDR3 spells CASSPQDGYEQYF. The DNA for the CDR3 is TGCGCCAGCAGCCCACAGGACGGCTACGAGCAGTACTTC.

The genes are TRBV4-1 and TRBJ1-5; D not resolved. The CDR3 spans 19 residues. Germline V lookup: CDR1 MGHRA, CDR2 YSYEKL. V was pared by 1 base and J by 0 bases, with 19 bases between. The CDR3, as DNA: TGCGCCAGCAGCCAAGTGGCCACAGCCGGCTCATATAGCAATCAGCCCCAGCATTTT. The encoded protein is CASSQVATAGSYSNQPQHF.

This chain uses TRBV19 with TRBJ2-3; TRBD2 agrees at 10 bases. Trimming cost V 5 bases and J 3 bases; bases outside gene matches: 11. Looked up from germline, CDR1 is LNHDA and CDR2 is SQIVND (reference sequence). The CDR3 has 17 amino acids. The CDR3 sequence is CASSSSGSGRLTDTQYF. The DNA of the CDR3 is TGTGCCAGTAGTTCTTCGGGTAGCGGGAGGCTGACAGATACGCAGTATTTT.

The table lists this clone with a count of one. CDR3 in amino acids: CASSYRGTGIETQYF. DNA for the CDR3: TGTGCCAGCAGTTACAGGGGGACAGGGATAGAGACCCAGTACTTC. V is TRBV6-5 and J is TRBJ2-5; the match to TRBD1 covers 9 bases. V shed 2 bases, J shed 4 bases, and the junction held 5 bases outside the gene matches. Per the germline V gene, CDR1 is MNHEY and CDR2 is SVGAGI. CDR3 size: 15 residues.

The rearrangement uses TRBV18 and TRBJ1-6; possible D gene TRBD1, 5 bases. CDR1 and CDR2 from the germline V gene are KGHSH and LQKENI. V lost 3 bases to trimming and J lost 10 bases, with 16 bases between them. The CDR3 totals 15 residues. CDR3 DNA sequence: TGTGCCAGCTCACCCAATCCCCCAGGGTCCTCACCCCTCCACTTT. Translating it yields CASSPNPPGSSPLHF.

This chain connects TRBV2 to TRBJ1-2, with D unresolved. From germline, CDR1 is SNHLY and CDR2 FYNNEI. The V gene lost 3 bases and the J gene lost 7 bases, with 12 bases spanning the gap. The CDR3 is 13 residues long. The CDR3 nucleotides read TGTGCCAGCAGTGATTCGGGGTTCGGTGGCTACACCTTC. Translated, it gives CASSDSGFGGYTF.